This TCR beta chain stems from a study of post-analysis software for immune sequencing data. Findings of the study overall: Patients showed TRBV5-6, TRBV5-1 and TRBV20-1 among 4 or 5 TRBV segments more frequent than in controls.

Built from TCR beta cDNA, the libraries had unique molecular identifiers in them. TCRdb reprocessed the PCR reads via MiXCR and lists one record per CDR3 protein. Of roughly 800,000 distinct CDR3 sequences listed, 25% to 30% are singletons. Per the germline V gene, CDR1 is MNHEY and CDR2 is SVGAGI. The CDR3 is 14 residues long. This clonotype was found a few times. What it binds is unknown. The sequenced sample consisted of blood. This sequence originates from a girl aged 5 to 17 with multiple sclerosis. The chain is built from TRBV6-5 and TRBJ2-5; D gene ambiguous. The end of the DNA aligns better with TRBJ2-7, so the J call may be wrong. DNA for the CDR3: TGTGCCAGCAACCCGGGCCACCCAAACGCCGAGCAGTACTTC. Protein product: CASNPGHPNAEQYF.